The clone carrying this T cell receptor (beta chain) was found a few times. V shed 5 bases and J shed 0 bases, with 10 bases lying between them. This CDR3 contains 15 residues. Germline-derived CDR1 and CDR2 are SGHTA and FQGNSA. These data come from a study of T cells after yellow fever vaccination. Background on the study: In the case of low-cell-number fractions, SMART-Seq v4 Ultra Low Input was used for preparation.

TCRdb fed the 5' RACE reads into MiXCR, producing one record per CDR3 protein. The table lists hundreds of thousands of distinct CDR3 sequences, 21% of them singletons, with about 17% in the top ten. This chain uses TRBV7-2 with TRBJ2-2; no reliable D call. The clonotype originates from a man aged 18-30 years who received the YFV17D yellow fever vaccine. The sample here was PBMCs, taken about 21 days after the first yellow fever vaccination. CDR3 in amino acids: CASSGWAANTGELFF. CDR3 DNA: TGTGCCAGCAGCGGGTGGGCAGCGAACACCGGGGAGCTGTTTTTT.